This is a list of T cell receptor beta chains from one sample in a study of cytomegalovirus exposure and HLA in healthy donors. Here immunoSEQ multiplex PCR was the method, and the copy in TCRdb shows in-frame clones only, minus some. The table has more than 95,000 clones, around three quarters seen once. The specimen was PBMCs. The receptors were sampled from a man aged 45-65 years in good health and CMV-seropositive. Each CDR3 is given with its conserved first and last residue. Each record gives: J gene, V gene, D gene, clone size, CDR3 DNA, CDR3 protein. A D gene is named only where the DNA matches it firmly. Size is stated for part of the rows, as once, few or many counts, or as a class when the clone is expanded.

j_gene: TRBJ2-5; v_gene: TRBV18; d_gene: NA; abundance: NA; CDR3nt: TGTGCCAGCTCGGTGGAATGGGCTCAAGAGACCCAGTACTTC; CDR3aa: CASSVEWAQETQYF
j_gene: TRBJ1-2; v_gene: TRBV7-9; d_gene: NA; abundance: NA; CDR3nt: TGTGCCAGCAGCTTTGCACAGAACTATGGCTACACCTTC; CDR3aa: CASSFAQNYGYTF
j_gene: TRBJ1-4; v_gene: TRBV5-6; d_gene: NA; abundance: NA; CDR3nt: TGTGCCAGCAGCCCGAACAGGGATAATGAAAAACTGTTTTTT; CDR3aa: CASSPNRDNEKLFF
j_gene: TRBJ1-6; v_gene: TRBV14; d_gene: NA; abundance: NA; CDR3nt: TGTGCCAGCAGCGCAGGGAATTCACCCCTCCACTTT; CDR3aa: CASSAGNSPLHF
j_gene: TRBJ1-6; v_gene: TRBV6-5; d_gene: NA; abundance: once; CDR3nt: TGTGCCAGCACTCCCTCGGTTTTGCATTCACCCCTCCACTTT; CDR3aa: CASTPSVLHSPLHF
j_gene: TRBJ2-7; v_gene: TRBV30; d_gene: NA; abundance: NA; CDR3nt: TGTGCCTGGAGTGTATACGCAGGATCGGAGCAGTACTTC; CDR3aa: CAWSVYAGSEQYF
j_gene: TRBJ2-7; v_gene: TRBV28; d_gene: TRBD2; abundance: NA; CDR3nt: TGTGCCAGCAGCACCACGGGAGGGTACTACGGGGAGCAGTACTTC; CDR3aa: CASSTTGGYYGEQYF
j_gene: TRBJ2-7; v_gene: TRBV4-2; d_gene: NA; abundance: NA; CDR3nt: TGTGCCAGCAGCCAAGATCTCGGGAAGGGAGCGGGTGGCTCCTACGAGCAGTACTTC; CDR3aa: CASSQDLGKGAGGSYEQYF
j_gene: TRBJ1-1; v_gene: TRBV19; d_gene: TRBD1; abundance: NA; CDR3nt: TGTGCCAGTACTCCCGAGCAAGGGACAGGGGGCACCGGGATGAACACTGAAGCTTTCTTT; CDR3aa: CASTPEQGTGGTGMNTEAFF
j_gene: TRBJ2-1; v_gene: TRBV7-6; d_gene: TRBD2; abundance: once; CDR3nt: TGTGCCAGCACCCTAGGAGCGGGAGGGAACAATGAGCAGTTCTTC; CDR3aa: CASTLGAGGNNEQFF
j_gene: TRBJ1-2; v_gene: TRBV13; d_gene: NA; abundance: NA; CDR3nt: TGTGCCAGCAGCTTAGGCACCGGACTAGGAGGCTACACCTTC; CDR3aa: CASSLGTGLGGYTF
j_gene: TRBJ1-1; v_gene: TRBV7-3; d_gene: TRBD1; abundance: few; CDR3nt: TGTGCCAGCAGCTCGGGACAGGGGACTGAAGCTTTCTTT; CDR3aa: CASSSGQGTEAFF
j_gene: TRBJ1-4; v_gene: TRBV7-9; d_gene: NA; abundance: NA; CDR3nt: TGTGCCAGCAGCCACCGACGGGGGATAAGTAATGAAAAACTGTTTTTT; CDR3aa: CASSHRRGISNEKLFF
j_gene: TRBJ1-6; v_gene: TRBV2; d_gene: TRBD1; abundance: NA; CDR3nt: TGTGCCAGCTTAGGACAGGGAGGATTTTATAGTTCACCCCTCCACTTT; CDR3aa: CASLGQGGFYSSPLHF
j_gene: TRBJ2-3; v_gene: TRBV6-5; d_gene: TRBD2; abundance: NA; CDR3nt: TGTGCCAGCATCGCGGGACTAGGGAGCACAGATACGCAGTATTTT; CDR3aa: CASIAGLGSTDTQYF
j_gene: TRBJ1-5; v_gene: TRBV29-1; d_gene: NA; abundance: NA; CDR3nt: TGCAGCGTCTTAGGACAGCCCAATCAGCCCCAGCATTTT; CDR3aa: CSVLGQPNQPQHF
j_gene: TRBJ2-6; v_gene: TRBV4-1; d_gene: TRBD1; abundance: few; CDR3nt: TGCGCCAGCAGGGGGACAGCTGGGGCCAACGTCCTGACTTTC; CDR3aa: CASRGTAGANVLTF
j_gene: TRBJ2-1; v_gene: TRBV4-2; d_gene: TRBD1; abundance: NA; CDR3nt: TGTGCCAGCAGCCAAGCTACAGGGGGCGATGAGCAGTTCTTC; CDR3aa: CASSQATGGDEQFF
j_gene: TRBJ1-1; v_gene: TRBV18; d_gene: TRBD1; abundance: NA; CDR3nt: TGTGCCAGCTCTGGGACAGCGGCGAACACTGAAGCTTTCTTT; CDR3aa: CASSGTAANTEAFF
j_gene: TRBJ1-2; v_gene: TRBV29-1; d_gene: NA; abundance: NA; CDR3nt: TGCAGCGCCCGAACTGACAGTGCGATCTATGGCTACACCTTC; CDR3aa: CSARTDSAIYGYTF
j_gene: TRBJ2-7; v_gene: TRBV12-5; d_gene: NA; abundance: NA; CDR3nt: TGTGCTAGTGTCCAGTTACCTTCCTACGAGCAGTACTTC; CDR3aa: CASVQLPSYEQYF
j_gene: TRBJ1-4; v_gene: TRBV7-2; d_gene: NA; abundance: NA; CDR3nt: TGTGCCAGCAGCTCCGGACAGCCCAATGAAAAACTGTTTTTT; CDR3aa: CASSSGQPNEKLFF
j_gene: TRBJ2-3; v_gene: TRBV6-1; d_gene: NA; abundance: NA; CDR3nt: TGTGCCAGCTTTTCAGGGAGCACAGATACGCAGTATTTT; CDR3aa: CASFSGSTDTQYF
j_gene: TRBJ2-1; v_gene: TRBV6-5; d_gene: NA; abundance: NA; CDR3nt: TGTGCCAGCAGTAGCGGAGCCGGCTACAATGAGCAGTTCTTC; CDR3aa: CASSSGAGYNEQFF
j_gene: TRBJ2-2; v_gene: TRBV6-5; d_gene: TRBD2; abundance: NA; CDR3nt: TGTGCCAGCAGTTACTGGGGACTAGCAGGGTCCGGGGAGCTGTTTTTT; CDR3aa: CASSYWGLAGSGELFF
j_gene: TRBJ2-7; v_gene: TRBV19; d_gene: NA; abundance: NA; CDR3nt: TGTGCCAGTAGTATCGCAGGTCAGAGAGCCTCCTACGAGCAGTACTTC; CDR3aa: CASSIAGQRASYEQYF
j_gene: TRBJ1-1; v_gene: TRBV7-9; d_gene: TRBD1; abundance: many; CDR3nt: TGTGCCAGCAGCTTTGAGGGGGCGAGGACTGAAGCTTTCTTT; CDR3aa: CASSFEGARTEAFF
j_gene: TRBJ1-1; v_gene: TRBV9; d_gene: NA; abundance: NA; CDR3nt: TGTGCCAGCAGCGTAGGGCAGGGGAACACTGAAGCTTTCTTT; CDR3aa: CASSVGQGNTEAFF
j_gene: TRBJ1-2; v_gene: TRBV13; d_gene: NA; abundance: NA; CDR3nt: TGTGCCAGCAGCCACGGACAGCAACCTGGTGGCTACACCTTC; CDR3aa: CASSHGQQPGGYTF
j_gene: TRBJ1-2; v_gene: TRBV6-4; d_gene: NA; abundance: NA; CDR3nt: TGTGCCAGCAGTGACCTCCCTGGGGCGGAGGGCTACACCTTC; CDR3aa: CASSDLPGAEGYTF
j_gene: TRBJ2-1; v_gene: TRBV19; d_gene: NA; abundance: NA; CDR3nt: TGTGCCAGTAGTGCCAGGGGAAATTACAATGAGCAGTTCTTC; CDR3aa: CASSARGNYNEQFF
j_gene: TRBJ2-5; v_gene: TRBV7-2; d_gene: NA; abundance: NA; CDR3nt: TGTGCCTCCTCAGAGGGTGGGGGGGCCGTAGAGACCCAGTACTTC; CDR3aa: CASSEGGGAVETQYF
j_gene: TRBJ2-1; v_gene: TRBV2; d_gene: TRBD2; abundance: NA; CDR3nt: TGTGCCAGCAGGGTTACTAGCGGGAGGGCCGATGAGCAGTTCTTC; CDR3aa: CASRVTSGRADEQFF
j_gene: TRBJ2-2; v_gene: TRBV9; d_gene: TRBD2; abundance: NA; CDR3nt: TGTGCCAGCAGCGTTGCTAGCGGGGGGTACACCGGGGAGCTGTTTTTT; CDR3aa: CASSVASGGYTGELFF
j_gene: TRBJ2-7; v_gene: TRBV10-1; d_gene: TRBD2; abundance: NA; CDR3nt: TGCGCCAGCAGTGAGGGACTAGCGGGAGCCTACGAGCAGTACTTC; CDR3aa: CASSEGLAGAYEQYF
j_gene: TRBJ2-5; v_gene: TRBV6-5; d_gene: TRBD2; abundance: NA; CDR3nt: TGTGCCAGCAGTTACCGGGGGGGAATGGCGGAGACCCAGTACTTC; CDR3aa: CASSYRGGMAETQYF
j_gene: TRBJ2-3; v_gene: TRBV7-3; d_gene: TRBD1; abundance: NA; CDR3nt: TGTGCCAGCAGCTCGTCGACAGGGGGCACAGATACGCAGTATTTT; CDR3aa: CASSSSTGGTDTQYF
j_gene: TRBJ2-7; v_gene: TRBV30; d_gene: NA; abundance: NA; CDR3nt: TGTGCCTGGAATATTGGGGCATACGAGCAGTACTTC; CDR3aa: CAWNIGAYEQYF
j_gene: TRBJ2-3; v_gene: TRBV7-3; d_gene: TRBD1; abundance: few; CDR3nt: TGTGCCAGCAGCTCCGGACAGGGAAACACAGATACGCAGTATTTT; CDR3aa: CASSSGQGNTDTQYF
j_gene: TRBJ2-4; v_gene: TRBV7-9; d_gene: TRBD2; abundance: NA; CDR3nt: TGTGCCAGCAGTTGGACTAGCGGGCGTACTTTAGCCAAAAACATTCAGTACTTC; CDR3aa: CASSWTSGRTLAKNIQYF
j_gene: TRBJ1-1; v_gene: TRBV5-1; d_gene: TRBD1; abundance: once; CDR3nt: TGCGCCAGCAGCGAGAGGGCAGGGGGTGGGAACACTGAAGCTTTCTTT; CDR3aa: CASSERAGGGNTEAFF
j_gene: TRBJ2-7; v_gene: TRBV10-1; d_gene: NA; abundance: NA; CDR3nt: TGCGCCAGCAGTGAGTCGGGAGGACCAGCCTACGAGCAGTACTTC; CDR3aa: CASSESGGPAYEQYF
j_gene: TRBJ1-1; v_gene: TRBV12-1; d_gene: NA; abundance: few; CDR3nt: TGTGCCAGCACCCGGGACAGGGCGATGAACACTGAAGCTTTCTTT; CDR3aa: CASTRDRAMNTEAFF
j_gene: TRBJ1-1; v_gene: TRBV11-2; d_gene: NA; abundance: once; CDR3nt: TGTGCCAGCAGCTTAGATCAGGGGAACACTGAAGCTTTCTTT; CDR3aa: CASSLDQGNTEAFF
j_gene: TRBJ1-2; v_gene: TRBV6-1; d_gene: NA; abundance: NA; CDR3nt: TGTGCCAGCAGGGAGACAGTTTCCTATGGCTACACCTTC; CDR3aa: CASRETVSYGYTF
j_gene: TRBJ1-3; v_gene: TRBV6-1; d_gene: NA; abundance: NA; CDR3nt: TGTGCCACCCTGACGGCAGGGCCTGGAAACACCATATATTTT; CDR3aa: CATLTAGPGNTIYF